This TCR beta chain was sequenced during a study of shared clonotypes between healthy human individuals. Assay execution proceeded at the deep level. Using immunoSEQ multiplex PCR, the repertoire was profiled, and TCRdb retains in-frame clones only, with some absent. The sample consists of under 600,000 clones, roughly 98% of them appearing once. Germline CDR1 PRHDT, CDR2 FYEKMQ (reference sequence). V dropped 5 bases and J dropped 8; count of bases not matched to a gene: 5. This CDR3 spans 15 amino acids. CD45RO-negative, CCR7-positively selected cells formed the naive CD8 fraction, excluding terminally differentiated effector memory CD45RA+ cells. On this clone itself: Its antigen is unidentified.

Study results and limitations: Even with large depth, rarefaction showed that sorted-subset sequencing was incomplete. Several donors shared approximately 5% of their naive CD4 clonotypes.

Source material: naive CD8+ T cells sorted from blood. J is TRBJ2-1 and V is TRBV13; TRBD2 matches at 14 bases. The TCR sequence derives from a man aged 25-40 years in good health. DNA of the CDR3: TGTGCCAGCAGCCCCGGGACTAGCGGGAGCGATGAGCAGTTCTTC. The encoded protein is CASSPGTSGSDEQFF.